This T cell receptor beta chain stems from a study of cytomegalovirus exposure and HLA in healthy donors (dated by TCRdb to about 2017). The study in broad terms: According to an earlier analysis of 550 to 750 of the donors, about 179 million T cells yielded roughly 100 million unique TCR beta sequences and less than 300 Gb of sequence data. About 280 gigabases of sequencing data and around 85 million unique TCR sequences made up an early release that covered about 640 HLA-typed donors. Of the 398 genotyped donors, approximately 80% were placed in the genetic ancestry cluster associated with self-reported Caucasian donors. The study aimed to test whether signatures of past pathogen exposure could be identified by cataloging public T cell receptors. Using immunosequencing, the study profiled T cell repertoires from 666 subjects and related those repertoires to cytomegalovirus serostatus. Besides the first cohort of about 730 subjects, a separate validation cohort made up of 120 different subjects was used. The study combined high-throughput TCR immunosequencing, statistical association of individual TCRs with disease status, and machine learning to predict cytomegalovirus infection status. In a later analysis, previously published TCR beta repertoires from roughly 710 donors were re-analyzed and high-resolution HLA genotyping was added so that TCR occurrence patterns could be studied. The later analysis used no new phenotypic data to find candidate immune exposures, relying instead on TCR beta sequences and their occurrence across donors. In an earlier analysis of 587 of the donors, high-throughput TCR beta sequencing was used to judge whether each TCR beta V gene segment behaved as functional or pseudogenic. Donor age, sex, ethnicity and CMV serostatus were collected together with the repertoire data. Genome-wide SNP genotypes for about three fifths of the roughly 700 donors were used in a later genetic analysis, which treated that subset as a discovery cohort. All discovery cohort repertoires had been generated using a single sequencing platform. Class I and class II HLA loci were covered by the typing at four-digit resolution. The number of typed donors differed by locus: roughly 620-640 for A, B, C, DRB1 and DQB1; about 520 for DQA1; around 580 for DPA1; and around 490 for DPB1. Because of strong linkage in the cohort, roughly five DR-DQ haplotypes were treated as single units for association and clustering. Among approximately 370 genotyped donors of the cohort, an average of roughly 230,000 unique TCR beta nucleotide sequences was sequenced per donor, of which about 18% were non-productive. The investigation overall reported the following: Because the 87-base-pair reads could not distinguish some IMGT-functional V segments, including TRBV6-2 and TRBV6-3, those segments were excluded. The cohort was sequenced for TCR beta chains only, and without alpha or paired-chain data the features that could be detected were limited. Because HLA typing was missing for some donors at each locus, association tests included only the typed subset. A cluster of highly shared sequence variants was judged likely to represent a technical artifact of the sequencing pipeline. At a false discovery rate of 0.05, a later analysis linked under 20,000 TCR beta sequences to specific HLA alleles. In a later analysis, several top co-occurrence clusters were reported to appear linked to parvovirus B19, influenza, CMV and Epstein-Barr virus. Sequencing depth was assumed to be roughly uniform across donors in the presence/absence analyses, though that assumption may not hold. In vitro tests confirmed that a few of the cytomegalovirus-associated TCR beta chains recognize cytomegalovirus antigens. A later analysis found that HLA-associated TCR beta chains were more clonally expanded and had lower generation probabilities than equally common non-associated chains. When HLA alleles, especially DR and DQ, strongly co-occurred, attributing TCR associations to individual alleles was difficult. According to a later analysis, most CMV-associated TCR beta chains appeared to be HLA-restricted, and the HLA associations seemed to be driven largely by CMV exposure. According to a later analysis, TCR association rates differed among HLA loci, with DRB1 alleles showing the most associated TCRs and HLA-C alleles showing the fewest. A further reported finding was that TCR beta sequences accurately predicted the HLA-A and HLA-B alleles for most subjects in the first cohort. In an earlier analysis of a few hundred of the donors, most TCR beta V segments were observed in productive rearrangements about 90% or about 30% of the time, broadly matching IMGT annotations. Linkage disequilibrium might explain the correlated functional status among segregating V segments, but an unknown experimental factor could not be ruled out. Compared with the approximately 670-donor mean, donors in an Asian-associated ancestry cluster had fewer N-insertions in productive TCRs, according to a later genetic analysis. It was suggested by the authors that the approach could potentially be generalized to other disease states and immunological phenotypes. In the study, about 150 TCR beta chains were listed as associated with cytomegalovirus. The classifier was reported to diagnose cytomegalovirus status with high specificity and sensitivity in both the original and validation cohorts. Across donors, most TCR sequences were observed very rarely, whereas some public TCRs were present in many individuals. A later genetic analysis associated a missense DCLRE1C variant with V-gene and J-gene trimming of TCR beta chains, and an independent cohort replicated the association. For the cohort, immune exposure information was limited to CMV serostatus. Roughly 15 rarely observed V segments, including chromosome 9 orphons, were excluded from the earlier analysis of a few hundred of the donors because counts were too low.

Details on this clone: Its antigen is currently not known. There are no base qualities to consult, and no much larger clone falls within one base.

CDR1 and CDR2 were assigned from the germline V gene (reference sequence) as MNHEY and SMNVEV. The CDR3 holds 14 amino acids from the cysteine to the phenylalanine. Kept here is only the CDR3 DNA, which spans 42 bases and is read in frame from base 1. V drops 1 base and J drops 6 bases, leaving 10 bases in between. The cohort was made up of 650 to 700 healthy bone marrow donors. At the time of sampling, every cohort member was nominally healthy, though immune exposures that went unrecorded were likely present. The donor tested CMV seronegative, placing the donor among the roughly 400 seronegative members of the cohort. A peripheral blood sample was provided by each donor, and peripheral blood mononuclear cells were used for TCR beta sequencing. The Qiagen DNeasy Blood Extraction Kit was used to extract genomic DNA from the blood cell samples. The method behind the library was the immunoSEQ multiplex PCR assay. A mixture of 60 forward primers for TCR Vbeta segments and 13 reverse primers for TCR Jbeta segments was used in the multiplex PCR. The CDR3 region of rearranged TCR beta genes was amplified from genomic DNA with a multiplex PCR assay. The amplified TCR beta libraries were sequenced on the Illumina HiSeq System as 87-base-pair reads. In the original analysis: In a later analysis, around 80 million unique TCR beta chains were counted across the 650 to 700 repertoires, and roughly 11 million of these chains were shared by at least two donors. Raw reads were error-corrected and collapsed into unique sequences with a nearest-neighbor algorithm that merged closely related sequences to remove PCR and sequencing errors. V, D and J gene segments were assigned by aligning CDR3 sequences to IMGT reference sequences. For a sequence to be retained, a match of at least six nucleotides was required to both a V gene segment and a J gene segment. Rearrangements were classified as productive when the CDR3 lacked stop codons and remained in frame with V and J, and all other rearrangements were classified as non-productive. Following IMGT convention, CDR3 was defined as the stretch from the second conserved V-encoded cysteine up to the conserved J-encoded phenylalanine. Sequences without an unambiguous match to a single V gene segment were excluded from the earlier analysis of almost 600 of the donors. An earlier analysis of around 600 of the donors classified V segments as functional when productive rearrangements were above 56.7% and as segregating when the standard deviation between donors was above 5%. A statistical classification framework was developed to diagnose cytomegalovirus status using the catalog of TCR beta chain sequences. In a later analysis, TCR nucleotide sequences were compared against IMGT/GENE-DB human TR gene sequences so that V and J genes could be assigned. In a later analysis, CDR3 sequences and most-parsimonious VDJ recombination scenarios were assigned using the TCRdist pipeline. A later analysis defined each TCR beta chain by its CDR3 amino acid sequence plus V-gene family, and excluded reads lacking a unique V-gene family. A later analysis removed several hundred highly shared, low-generation-probability nucleotide sequences to deal with suspected cross-contamination and a sequencing artifact. In a later analysis, a clonal expansion index for each public chain was calculated from normalized within-repertoire ranks of inferred template counts. Generation probabilities in a later analysis came from a VDJ recombination model fitted to out-of-frame rearrangements, and those results were checked against IGoR. A later analysis scored TCR-TCR, TCR-HLA and TCR-CMV co-occurrence with hypergeometric tests, applying a repertoire-size bias correction to TCR pairs. False discovery rates were estimated in a later analysis by permuting HLA or CMV assignments 20 times. In a later analysis, co-occurring TCRs were grouped using DBSCAN, and TCRdist sequence similarity was added for clustering within HLA-allele-positive subsets. Repertoires with fewer than 30,000 or more than 120,000 public chains were left out of co-occurrence clustering, as were roughly five repertoires with anomalous nucleotide sharing. TCRdb took this table from immuneACCESS and kept in-frame rearrangements with V and J called. Such tables lack part of the clones; where checked against another copy, unresolved V genes explain under half of the gap, and the rest is unexplained. That table supplies the V and J calls and clone size; D and trimming were determined from the DNA. The sample contains approximately 150,000 clones, about 75% of them found a single time. Around 2.4% of the sample rests with the top ten.

What was sequenced was PBMCs. The rearrangement combines TRBV27 with TRBJ1-5; no confident D gene assignment can be made. The receptor's source is a female donor in good health and CMV-seronegative. The bases are TGTGCCAGCAGTTTATTGCGGGGAGGTCAGCCCCAGCATTTT. This gives the protein CASSLLRGGQPQHF.